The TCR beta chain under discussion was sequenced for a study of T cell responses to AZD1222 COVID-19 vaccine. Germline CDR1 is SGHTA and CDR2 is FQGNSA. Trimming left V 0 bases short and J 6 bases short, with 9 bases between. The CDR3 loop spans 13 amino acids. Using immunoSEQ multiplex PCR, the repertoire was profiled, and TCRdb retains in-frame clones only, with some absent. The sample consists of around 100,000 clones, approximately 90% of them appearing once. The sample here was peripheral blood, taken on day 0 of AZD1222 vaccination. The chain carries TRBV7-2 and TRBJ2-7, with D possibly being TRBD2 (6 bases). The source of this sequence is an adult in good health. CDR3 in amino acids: CASSLAGSSEQYF. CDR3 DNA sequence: TGTGCCAGCAGCTTAGCCGGGAGCAGCGAGCAGTACTTC. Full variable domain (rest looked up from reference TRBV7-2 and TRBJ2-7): GAGVSQSPSNKVTEKGKDVELRCDPISGHTALYWYRQSLGQGLEFLIYFQGNSAPDKSGLPSDRFSAERTGGSVSTLTIQRTQQEDSAVYLCASSLAGSSEQYFGPGTRLTVT.